The rows below give T cell receptor beta chains drawn from one sample of a study of beta chain features in type 1 diabetes. TCRdb keeps only in-frame clones here, not all; method: immunoSEQ multiplex PCR. In the table there are 150,000 to 200,000 clones, approximately 8.4% of which are singletons. Sequencing input: central memory CD4+ T cells from blood. These receptors all stem from a man aged 18 to 35 with type 1 diabetes. Both conserved end residues are part of each CDR3. The D gene is left open where the match is weak. For some rows the clone size is stated as once, few or many, or as a class when expanded; others skip it.

v_call: TRBV28
clone_size: -
j_call: TRBJ1-5
d_call: TRBD1
cdr3_aa: CASGLTGDDQPQHF
cdr3_nt: TGTGCCAGCGGGTTAACAGGGGACGATCAGCCCCAGCATTTT

v_call: TRBV9
clone_size: -
j_call: TRBJ2-1
d_call: -
cdr3_aa: CASSPRGSYNEQFF
cdr3_nt: TGTGCCAGCAGCCCTCGGGGCTCCTACAATGAGCAGTTCTTC

v_call: TRBV29-1
clone_size: -
j_call: TRBJ2-5
d_call: TRBD1
cdr3_aa: CSVKWDSGTQYF
cdr3_nt: TGCAGCGTTAAGTGGGACAGTGGAACCCAGTACTTC

v_call: TRBV5-1
clone_size: -
j_call: TRBJ2-2
d_call: TRBD2
cdr3_aa: CASGLAEKANTGELFF
cdr3_nt: TGCGCCAGCGGGCTAGCGGAAAAGGCGAACACCGGGGAGCTGTTTTTT

v_call: TRBV20-1
clone_size: many
j_call: TRBJ2-1
d_call: -
cdr3_aa: CSTGNYEQFF
cdr3_nt: TGCAGTACAGGGAACTATGAGCAGTTCTTC

v_call: TRBV5-4
clone_size: few
j_call: TRBJ2-4
d_call: TRBD2
cdr3_aa: CASSLWRQGGMNIQYF
cdr3_nt: TGTGCCAGCAGCTTGTGGCGGCAGGGAGGGATGAACATTCAGTACTTC

v_call: TRBV27
clone_size: -
j_call: TRBJ1-1
d_call: -
cdr3_aa: CASSLSGGVTEAFF
cdr3_nt: TGTGCCAGCAGTTTATCTGGGGGGGTAACTGAAGCTTTCTTT

v_call: TRBV25-1
clone_size: -
j_call: TRBJ2-2
d_call: -
cdr3_aa: CASRELPGELFF
cdr3_nt: TGTGCCAGCAGAGAACTCCCCGGGGAGCTGTTTTTT

v_call: TRBV7-9
clone_size: -
j_call: TRBJ1-1
d_call: TRBD1
cdr3_aa: CASSVQGDTEAFF
cdr3_nt: TGTGCCAGCAGTGTCCAGGGGGACACTGAAGCTTTCTTT

v_call: TRBV5-6
clone_size: few
j_call: TRBJ1-5
d_call: -
cdr3_aa: CASSGGGPNQPQHF
cdr3_nt: TGTGCCAGCAGCGGGGGGGGCCCCAATCAGCCCCAGCATTTT

v_call: TRBV11-3
clone_size: -
j_call: TRBJ2-5
d_call: TRBD2
cdr3_aa: CASSRGTTLAETQYF
cdr3_nt: TGTGCCAGCAGCCGCGGGACTACCCTAGCCGAGACCCAGTACTTC

v_call: TRBV28
clone_size: -
j_call: TRBJ2-7
d_call: TRBD2
cdr3_aa: CASSKRGTTSYEQYF
cdr3_nt: TGTGCCAGCAGCAAGCGGGGAACTACCTCCTACGAGCAGTACTTC

v_call: TRBV30
clone_size: few
j_call: TRBJ1-1
d_call: TRBD1
cdr3_aa: CAWSVTGVDTEAFF
cdr3_nt: TGTGCCTGGAGTGTGACAGGGGTGGACACTGAAGCTTTCTTT

v_call: TRBV6-5
clone_size: few
j_call: TRBJ2-1
d_call: TRBD2
cdr3_aa: CASRRLGLEYNEQFF
cdr3_nt: TGTGCCAGCAGGCGATTAGGACTAGAGTACAATGAGCAGTTCTTC

v_call: TRBV28
clone_size: few
j_call: TRBJ1-4
d_call: TRBD1
cdr3_aa: CASSLYRGGEKLFF
cdr3_nt: TGTGCCAGCAGTCTTTACAGGGGTGGGGAAAAACTGTTTTTT

v_call: TRBV10-1
clone_size: few
j_call: TRBJ2-7
d_call: TRBD2
cdr3_aa: CASSVSGRTSYEQYF
cdr3_nt: TGCGCCAGCAGCGTTAGCGGGAGGACCTCCTACGAGCAGTACTTC

v_call: TRBV23-1
clone_size: few
j_call: TRBJ2-1
d_call: TRBD1
cdr3_aa: CARGTGYNEQFF
cdr3_nt: TGCGCCAGGGGGACAGGATACAATGAGCAGTTCTTC

v_call: TRBV10-3
clone_size: -
j_call: TRBJ2-7
d_call: TRBD1
cdr3_aa: CAIRGQPDEQYF
cdr3_nt: TGTGCCATCAGGGGACAGCCGGACGAGCAGTACTTC

v_call: TRBV7-6
clone_size: few
j_call: TRBJ1-2
d_call: TRBD1
cdr3_aa: CASSPLGGTGGYTF
cdr3_nt: TGTGCCAGCAGTCCATTAGGGGGCACAGGAGGCTACACCTTC

v_call: TRBV29-1
clone_size: -
j_call: TRBJ2-4
d_call: TRBD2
cdr3_aa: CSVEWTSGVIAKNIQYF
cdr3_nt: TGCAGCGTTGAGTGGACTAGCGGGGTTATAGCCAAAAACATTCAGTACTTC

v_call: TRBV28
clone_size: few
j_call: TRBJ2-7
d_call: -
cdr3_aa: CASSSRAPYEQYF
cdr3_nt: TGTGCCAGCAGCTCCAGGGCCCCCTACGAGCAGTACTTC

v_call: TRBV11-2
clone_size: few
j_call: TRBJ2-2
d_call: -
cdr3_aa: CASSLSGATGELFF
cdr3_nt: TGTGCCAGCAGCTTATCAGGGGCCACCGGGGAGCTGTTTTTT

v_call: TRBV28
clone_size: many
j_call: TRBJ2-7
d_call: TRBD1
cdr3_aa: CASRPGQTYEQYF
cdr3_nt: TGTGCCAGCAGGCCGGGACAGACCTACGAGCAGTACTTC

v_call: TRBV30
clone_size: few
j_call: TRBJ1-1
d_call: TRBD1
cdr3_aa: CAWRWTGGNTEAFF
cdr3_nt: TGTGCCTGGCGCTGGACAGGGGGGAACACTGAAGCTTTCTTT

v_call: TRBV4-1
clone_size: -
j_call: TRBJ2-6
d_call: -
cdr3_aa: CASSQPVSGANVLTF
cdr3_nt: TGCGCCAGCAGCCAACCAGTCTCTGGGGCCAACGTCCTGACTTTC

v_call: TRBV7-8
clone_size: -
j_call: TRBJ1-5
d_call: -
cdr3_aa: CASSLDQGDLHF
cdr3_nt: TGTGCCAGCAGCTTAGATCAGGGTGATTTGCATTTT

v_call: TRBV7-8
clone_size: -
j_call: TRBJ2-1
d_call: -
cdr3_aa: CASTPGLNNEQFF
cdr3_nt: TGTGCCAGCACCCCGGGACTGAACAATGAGCAGTTCTTC

v_call: TRBV28
clone_size: few
j_call: TRBJ2-7
d_call: TRBD1
cdr3_aa: CASRTRGQGVEQYF
cdr3_nt: TGTGCCAGCAGAACTAGGGGTCAGGGGGTGGAGCAGTACTTC

v_call: TRBV6-6
clone_size: -
j_call: TRBJ2-3
d_call: -
cdr3_aa: CASTGSTDTQYF
cdr3_nt: TGTGCCAGCACTGGCAGCACAGATACGCAGTATTTT

v_call: TRBV19
clone_size: -
j_call: TRBJ2-1
d_call: TRBD2
cdr3_aa: CASRMGLAANEQFF
cdr3_nt: TGTGCCAGTAGGATGGGGCTAGCGGCCAATGAGCAGTTCTTC

v_call: TRBV5-4
clone_size: few
j_call: TRBJ2-1
d_call: TRBD2
cdr3_aa: CASSLLSGGGSYNEQFF
cdr3_nt: TGTGCCAGCAGCTTGCTGAGCGGGGGGGGCTCCTACAATGAGCAGTTCTTC

v_call: TRBV7-9
clone_size: -
j_call: TRBJ2-7
d_call: -
cdr3_aa: CASSSLNYEQYF
cdr3_nt: TGTGCCAGCAGCTCGTTAAACTACGAGCAGTACTTC

v_call: TRBV28
clone_size: -
j_call: TRBJ2-3
d_call: TRBD2
cdr3_aa: CASSGGGFPTGGSTDTQYF
cdr3_nt: TGTGCCAGCAGTGGGGGGGGGTTCCCAACAGGTGGAAGCACAGATACGCAGTATTTT

v_call: TRBV9
clone_size: -
j_call: TRBJ2-3
d_call: TRBD1
cdr3_aa: CASGEGTARDTQYF
cdr3_nt: TGTGCCAGCGGCGAGGGGACAGCGCGAGATACGCAGTATTTT

v_call: TRBV27
clone_size: few
j_call: TRBJ2-7
d_call: -
cdr3_aa: CAKLPPGAYSYEQYF
cdr3_nt: TGTGCCAAACTCCCGCCAGGGGCCTACTCCTACGAGCAGTACTTC

v_call: TRBV7-9
clone_size: -
j_call: TRBJ1-4
d_call: -
cdr3_aa: CASSLGPGNVEKLFF
cdr3_nt: TGTGCCAGCAGCTTGGGGCCGGGCAATGTGGAAAAACTGTTTTTT

v_call: TRBV19
clone_size: -
j_call: TRBJ2-1
d_call: -
cdr3_aa: CASSMEFEQFF
cdr3_nt: TGTGCCAGTAGTATGGAGTTTGAGCAGTTCTTC

v_call: TRBV7-2
clone_size: -
j_call: TRBJ2-7
d_call: -
cdr3_aa: CASSLGRENYEQYF
cdr3_nt: TGTGCCAGCAGCTTAGGACGGGAGAATTACGAGCAGTACTTC

v_call: TRBV27
clone_size: -
j_call: TRBJ1-2
d_call: TRBD1
cdr3_aa: CASFKGANGYTF
cdr3_nt: TGTGCCAGCTTTAAGGGGGCAAATGGCTACACCTTC

v_call: TRBV11-2
clone_size: -
j_call: TRBJ2-7
d_call: TRBD2
cdr3_aa: CASSFGTSGGPTSYEQYF
cdr3_nt: TGTGCCAGCAGCTTCGGGACTAGCGGGGGGCCTACGTCCTACGAGCAGTACTTC

v_call: TRBV11-2
clone_size: -
j_call: TRBJ2-7
d_call: TRBD2
cdr3_aa: CASSTLAEGPYEQYF
cdr3_nt: TGTGCCAGCAGCACCCTAGCGGAAGGGCCCTACGAGCAGTACTTC

v_call: TRBV7-9
clone_size: -
j_call: TRBJ2-4
d_call: -
cdr3_aa: CASSTLPGLEGKNIQYF
cdr3_nt: TGTGCCAGCAGCACCCTCCCGGGGTTGGAGGGCAAAAACATTCAGTACTTC

v_call: TRBV30
clone_size: few
j_call: TRBJ2-3
d_call: -
cdr3_aa: CAWSENRDTQYF
cdr3_nt: TGTGCCTGGAGTGAAAACAGGGATACGCAGTATTTT

v_call: TRBV7-2
clone_size: few
j_call: TRBJ1-4
d_call: -
cdr3_aa: CASSPGGGNEKLFF
cdr3_nt: TGTGCCAGCAGCCCCGGGGGTGGGAATGAAAAACTGTTTTTT

v_call: TRBV28
clone_size: -
j_call: TRBJ1-4
d_call: -
cdr3_aa: CASIESRGGGNEKLFF
cdr3_nt: TGTGCCAGCATCGAGTCCAGGGGTGGAGGTAATGAAAAACTGTTTTTT

v_call: TRBV30
clone_size: -
j_call: TRBJ1-1
d_call: TRBD1
cdr3_aa: CAWRPGQGVTRAFF
cdr3_nt: TGTGCCTGGAGACCGGGACAGGGCGTAACGAGGGCTTTCTTT